This entry lists 29 T cell receptor beta chains sequenced from one sample in a study of vaccination effects on CD4 cells after COVID-19. Assay used: immunoSEQ multiplex PCR; TCRdb lists only in-frame clones, some missing. The sample has tens of thousands of clones, under 90% seen once. ViraFEST assay sequencing came after antigen-specific CD4+ T cells were expanded with viral peptide pools. It was after 10 days of culture that CD4+ T cells were isolated. Nobody among the vaccine recipients had prior SARS-CoV-2 infection (nucleocapsid antibodies were negative). Their cognate antigens are unknown. The input for sequencing was CD4+ T cells from PBMCs cultured with SARS-CoV-2 spike peptides, taken before COVID-19 vaccination. These TCRs come from a human donor who received a COVID-19 vaccine.

This chain connects TRBV5-1 to TRBJ2-5; TRBD1 matches at 7 bases. CDR1 is SGHRS, CDR2 YFSETQ, per germline. The CDR3 is 15 residues long. J was trimmed by 5 bases and V by 4 bases; bases with no gene match: 11. The CDR3 bases are TGCGCCAGCAGCGCCAGACAGGGAATGGTGGAGACCCAGTACTTC. Amino acid sequence: CASSARQGMVETQYF.

The CDR3 loop reads CASNEMGQGNTEAFF. The CDR3 region has the DNA TGCGCCAGCAACGAGATGGGACAGGGGAACACTGAAGCTTTCTTT. V gene TRBV5-1 combines with J gene TRBJ1-1, with TRBD1 identical over 9 bases. Germline V lookup: CDR1 SGHRS, CDR2 YFSETQ. This CDR3 has 15 amino acids. V shed 6 bases, J shed 1 base, and the junction held 7 bases outside the gene matches.

V usage is TRBV7-3 and J usage is TRBJ2-2; 10 nucleotides agree with TRBD2. J lost 0 bases, V lost 2 bases, and 6 bases had no gene match. The CDR3 extends over 18 amino acids. Per the germline V gene, CDR1 is SGHTA and CDR2 is FQGTGA. The CDR3 DNA reads as TGTGCCAGCAGCTTAGCACTAGCGGGGAGCACGAACACCGGGGAGCTGTTTTTT. Translation gives CASSLALAGSTNTGELFF.

V gene TRBV12-5 combines with J gene TRBJ1-5; the match to TRBD1 covers 8 bases. With V trimmed by 2 bases and J by 0 bases, 12 bases remained unmatched. Per the germline V gene, CDR1 is LGHNT and CDR2 is FRNRAP. This CDR3 contains 19 residues. Written as DNA, the CDR3 is TGTGCTAGTGGTTTGTGGGTGCAGGGGGCAGGAGGTAGCAATCAGCCCCAGCATTTT. Amino acid sequence: CASGLWVQGAGGSNQPQHF.

V usage is TRBV7-8 and J usage is TRBJ2-7; 12 bases are shared with TRBD1. The trim removed 1 base at V and 5 bases at J, leaving 9 bases unmatched. The CDR3 length is 17 residues. The germline V gene encodes CDR1 SGHVS and CDR2 FQNEAQ. DNA for the CDR3: TGTGCCAGCAGCTTAGGGAGACCGGGACAGGGGGCCCACGAGCAGTACGTC. Its translation: CASSLGRPGQGAHEQYV.

The chain carries TRBV19 and TRBJ1-2; 8 bases are a match to TRBD1. After removal of 3 bases from V and 3 bases from J, the junction contained 0 bases not matched to a gene. CDR1 is LNHDA, CDR2 SQIVND, per germline (reference sequence). The CDR3 consists of 13 residues. CDR3 nucleotide sequence: TGTGCCAGTAGTATGACAGGGGACTATGGCTACACCTTC. Its translation: CASSMTGDYGYTF.

This sequence joins TRBV19 and TRBJ2-2; D is ambiguous. This CDR3 is built from 12 residues. Germline CDR1 reads LNHDA; CDR2 reads SQIVND (reference sequence). The ends were cut back, 3 bases at V and 8 bases at J, with 7 bases in the middle. The DNA of the CDR3 is TGTGCCAGTAGTATGGACCGAGGGGAGCTGTTTTTT. Its protein product is CASSMDRGELFF.

The chain carries TRBV18 and TRBJ2-3, with 9 bases fitting TRBD2. The CDR3 covers 15 residues. Germline V gene data show CDR1 as KGHSH and CDR2 as LQKENI. The V and J ends lost 3 bases and 2 bases, in that order; junction bases with no gene match: 3. The chain's CDR3 is CASSPTSGYTDTQYF. In DNA form, the CDR3 reads TGTGCCAGCTCACCGACTAGCGGCTACACAGATACGCAGTATTTT. Filled out from reference TRBV18 and TRBJ2-3, the complete variable domain reads NAGVMQNPRHLVRRRGQEARLRCSPMKGHSHVYWYRQLPEEGLKFMVYLQKENIIDESGMPKERFSAEFPKEGPSILRIQQVVRGDSAAYFCASSPTSGYTDTQYFGPGTRLTVL.

The chain links TRBV5-1 to TRBJ2-2; 11 bases line up with TRBD2. CDR1 is SGHRS and CDR2 is YFSETQ in the germline V gene. The CDR3 is 17 residues long. Trimming removed 4 bases from V and 4 bases from J; junction bases left unmatched: 9. The CDR3 DNA reads TGCGCCAGCAGCCCGACGACTAGCGGGGCCCTCACCGGGGAGCTGTTTTTT. Translated: CASSPTTSGALTGELFF.

In this sample, this clone turned up once. This chain connects TRBV19 to TRBJ1-1, with TRBD1 identical over 8 bases. CDR1 and CDR2 from the germline V gene are LNHDA and SQIVND (reference sequence). J gave up 1 base and V 3 bases, and 7 bases lay outside the gene matches. The CDR3 totals 16 residues. The CDR3 spells CASSIGGDRRNTEAFF. The CDR3 nucleotides read TGTGCCAGTAGTATTGGTGGGGACAGGCGGAACACTGAAGCTTTCTTT.

CDR3 amino acids: CASSKAKGGETQYF. The CDR3 coding sequence is TGTGCCAGCAGCAAAGCGAAGGGTGGGGAGACCCAGTACTTC. V usage is TRBV21-1 and J usage is TRBJ2-5. TRBV21-1 represents a pseudogene. There are 14 residues in the CDR3.

The CDR3 DNA is TGTGCCAGTAGTATCCACAGGGGGCAGGACACTGAAGCTTTCTTT. This codes for CASSIHRGQDTEAFF. The chain recombines TRBV19 with TRBJ1-1; TRBD1 matches at 9 bases. This CDR3 region has 15 residues. Germline V gene data show CDR1 as LNHDA and CDR2 as SQIVND (reference sequence). V dropped 3 bases and J dropped 3; count of bases not matched to a gene: 5.

CDR3 coding DNA: TGTGCCAGCAGCCATGCCCCCAGGGATAAGAGTTACACCTTC. Amino acid sequence: CASSHAPRDKSYTF. V usage is TRBV3-1 (or the pseudogene TRBV3-2) and J usage is TRBJ1-2, with D maybe TRBD1 (5 bases). CDR3 size: 14 residues. Germline CDR1 LGHDT, CDR2 YNNKEL (reference sequence). V dropped 3 bases and J dropped 11 bases, with 19 bases sitting between them.

The chain recombines TRBV21-1 with TRBJ2-4; the DNA was not compared with TRBD1, the D call given in the table. TRBV21-1 is flagged as a pseudogene. The CDR3 runs to 21 residues. The CDR3 loop reads CASSKTPRGDRGHGGKNIQYF. As DNA, the CDR3 is TGTGCCAGCAGCAAAACTCCGAGGGGCGACAGGGGGCATGGGGGCAAAAACATTCAGTACTTC.

The chain couples TRBV2 to TRBJ2-3; unclear D gene. The length of the CDR3 is 13 residues. V gave up 4 bases and J gave up 6 bases, with 11 bases separating them. CDR1 and CDR2 from the germline V gene are SNHLY and FYNNEI. The CDR3 DNA follows: TGTGCCAGCAGTGTCAGGATTTCGGATACGCAGTATTTT. As protein: CASSVRISDTQYF. The variable domain in full, completed from reference TRBV2 and TRBJ2-3, reads EPEVTQTPSHQVTQMGQEVILRCVPISNHLYFYWYRQILGQKVEFLVSFYNNEISEKSEIFDDQFSVERPDGSNFTLKIRSTKLEDSAMYFCASSVRISDTQYFGPGTRLTVL.

CDR3 in amino acids: CASGTGRNNQPQHF. The CDR3, as DNA: TGTGCTAGTGGAACGGGACGGAACAATCAGCCCCAGCATTTT. The chain couples TRBV12-5 to TRBJ1-5; tentative D call: TRBD1 (5 bases). Trimming shortened V by 6 bases and J by 3 bases, and 12 bases separated the two germline ends. The CDR3 totals 14 residues. From germline, CDR1 is LGHNT and CDR2 FRNRAP.

This chain links TRBV5-1 with TRBJ2-2, with TRBD2 identical over 8 bases. J lost 6 bases, V lost 6 bases, and 10 bases had no gene match. This CDR3 comprises 15 residues. From germline, CDR1 is SGHRS and CDR2 YFSETQ. The CDR3 DNA follows: TGCGCCAGCACCACGGGGGGGCTTGATTCCGGGGAGCTGTTTTTT. Translation: CASTTGGLDSGELFF.

This clone was counted a few times. The genes are TRBV2 and TRBJ2-1; D perhaps matches TRBD1 (5 bases). CDR3 size: 12 residues. V was shortened by 6 bases and J by 6 bases, with 9 bases between the two germline ends. From germline, CDR1 is SNHLY and CDR2 FYNNEI. For the CDR3, the DNA is TGTGCCAGCAGAGGAGACAGCAATGAGCAGTTCTTC. It translates to CASRGDSNEQFF.

The chain combines TRBV6-2 or TRBV6-3 with TRBJ1-1, with 8 bases matching TRBD1. The trim removed 2 bases at V and 6 bases at J, leaving 8 bases unmatched. Germline CDR1 and CDR2: MNHEY and SVGEGT. CDR3 length: 15 amino acids. Written as DNA, the CDR3 is TGTGCCAGCAGTTACACAGGGACAGGACGTGCTGAAGCTTTCTTT. As protein: CASSYTGTGRAEAFF.

The V and J genes are TRBV6-5 and TRBJ1-2; D not certain. CDR3 size: 14 residues. V lost 0 bases, J lost 7 bases, and 12 bases lay in between. In germline, CDR1 is MNHEY, CDR2 SVGAGI. The CDR3 sequence: CASSYSVSAGGYTF. The CDR3 region has the DNA TGTGCCAGCAGTTACTCGGTTTCGGCTGGTGGCTACACCTTC.

V gene TRBV18 combines with J gene TRBJ2-5; D perhaps matches TRBD2 (6 bases). Per the germline V gene, CDR1 is KGHSH and CDR2 is LQKENI. The V gene lost 3 bases and the J gene lost 2 bases, with 13 bases spanning the gap. The CDR3 is made up of 15 amino acids. The CDR3 nucleotides read TGTGCCAGCTCACCGGGGGGATCGGGGCAAGAGACCCAGTACTTC. Translated, it gives CASSPGGSGQETQYF.

The chain uses TRBV20-1 and TRBJ2-3; D is uncertain. This CDR3 contains 11 residues. Trimming shortened V by 3 bases and J by 7 bases, and 8 bases separated the two germline ends. Germline CDR1 reads DFQATT; CDR2 reads SNEGSKA (reference sequence). CDR3 DNA sequence: TGCAGTGCTAGGACCGAAAATACGCAGTATTTT. Amino acids: CSARTENTQYF.

The rearrangement joins TRBV19 to TRBJ2-2; D uncertain. V gave up 7 bases and J gave up 0 bases, with 12 bases separating them. The germline gives CDR1 LNHDA, CDR2 SQIVND (reference sequence). This CDR3 is built from 15 residues. The CDR3 DNA is TGTGCCAGTAACCCGGGCGCCTCGAACACCGGGGAGCTGTTTTTT. Amino acid sequence: CASNPGASNTGELFF.

This clone appeared a single time. The rearrangement links TRBV7-2 to TRBJ1-5; TRBD1 matches at 7 bases. Per the germline V gene, CDR1 is SGHTA and CDR2 is FQGNSA. V lost 1 base to trimming and J lost 6 bases; unmatched junction nucleotides: 6. The CDR3 is 15 residues long. The CDR3 here is CASSLEGQIGQPQHF. The CDR3 DNA sequence: TGTGCCAGCAGCTTAGAGGGACAGATAGGTCAGCCCCAGCATTTT.

CDR3 sequence (DNA): TGTGCCAGCAGCCCCCTGACAGGGGTGGACACTGAAGCTTTCTTT. It yields the protein CASSPLTGVDTEAFF. The V and J genes are TRBV14 and TRBJ1-1, with 8 positions matching TRBD1. The length of the CDR3 is 15 residues. The germline V gene has CDR1 SGHDN and CDR2 FVKESK. J gave up 3 bases and V 4 bases, and 7 bases lay outside the gene matches.

A few counts support this clone. The V call is TRBV28, the J call TRBJ1-5; possibly TRBD1 for D (5 bases). The V gene lost 6 bases and the J gene lost 0 bases, with 9 bases spanning the gap. The germline V gene has CDR1 MDHEN and CDR2 SYDVKM. The CDR3 runs 14 residues. The DNA for the CDR3 is TGTGCCAGCAGACAGGTACCTAGCAATCAGCCCCAGCATTTT. This encodes CASRQVPSNQPQHF.

This chain connects TRBV5-1 to TRBJ1-5; D might be TRBD1 (6 bases). Germline CDR1 is SGHRS and CDR2 is YFSETQ. The V and J ends lost 1 base and 6 bases respectively, with 11 bases between them. The CDR3 contains 14 residues. The CDR3 DNA sequence: TGCGCCAGCAGCTTGCGTAGGGGGAGTCAGCCCCAGCATTTT. Encoded protein: CASSLRRGSQPQHF.

This clone was seen once. The chain joins TRBV30 to TRBJ2-3; the match to TRBD2 covers 9 bases. Germline values: CDR1 GTSNPN, CDR2 SVGIG (reference sequence). V shed 2 bases and J 2 bases; nucleotides not matched to a gene: 5. The CDR3 length is 15 residues. CDR3 coding DNA: TGTGCCTGGAGTCGGGCTAGCGGGGCCACAGATACGCAGTATTTT. Protein product: CAWSRASGATDTQYF.

The V and J genes are TRBV19 and TRBJ1-4; no reliable D call. CDR1 and CDR2 (germline): LNHDA, SQIVND (reference sequence). The CDR3 totals 14 residues. V lost 6 bases and J lost 2, with 10 bases in between. This CDR3 is CASRAGRTNEKLFF. CDR3 bases: TGTGCCAGTAGAGCGGGGAGGACTAATGAAAAACTGTTTTTT.